The 3 T cell receptor beta chains given below trace back to one sample, sequenced in a study of blood T cell repertoires in COVID-19. Clones were read by immunoSEQ multiplex PCR, and TCRdb kept only the in-frame ones, dropping some. Of around 280,000 clones listed, nearly 90% are singletons. Sequencing was performed on PBMCs or T cells enriched from blood (not recorded which). These receptors were obtained from a woman younger than 35 with acute COVID-19.

The gene calls are TRBV5-1 and TRBJ1-1; D is unresolved. Germline loops: CDR1 SGHRS, CDR2 YFSETQ. V was shortened by 4 bases and J by 8 bases, with 15 bases between the two germline ends. The CDR3 extends over 13 amino acids. The CDR3 loop is CASSPGVRTEAFF. The DNA of the CDR3 is TGCGCCAGCAGCCCCGGGGTCCGCACCGAAGCTTTCTTT.

V usage is TRBV11-3 and J usage is TRBJ2-7; D possibly corresponds to TRBD1 (7 bases). Germline CDR1 and CDR2: SGHNT and YENEEA. CDR3 length: 16 residues. V shed 6 bases and J shed 7 bases, with 25 bases lying between them. The CDR3 nucleotides are TGTGCCAGCAGTTCTCCGCGGGACAGTAGTTATGGGGAGCAGTACTTC. Translated: CASSSPRDSSYGEQYF.

This chain links TRBV30 with TRBJ2-5; D is unclear. Germline V gene data show CDR1 as GTSNPN and CDR2 as SVGIG (reference sequence). V was shortened by 1 base and J by 7 bases, with 13 bases between the two germline ends. The CDR3 sequence is 13 residues long. The CDR3 region has the DNA TGTGCCTGGAGTGCGTCGGTTGGTGGGACCCAGTACTTC. Its protein product is CAWSASVGGTQYF.